The 6 T cell receptor beta chains in this list originate from one sample, sequenced in a study of CD8 T cells in ankylosing spondylitis. One entry per CDR3 protein, called by TCRdb with MiXCR from the 5' RACE reads. The profile shows about 89,000 distinct CDR3 sequences, around 26% of them singletons. The sample comprised blood, either unsorted or a sorted T cell fraction (not recorded which). These receptors all stem from a male donor with ankylosing spondylitis or in good health (not recorded which).

This chain uses TRBV28 with TRBJ2-3, with a tentative D call TRBD2 (5 bases). This CDR3 region has 15 residues. The germline V gene encodes CDR1 MDHEN and CDR2 SYDVKM. V was trimmed by 8 bases and J by 0 bases, leaving 15 bases between them. The CDR3 loop is CASGVRGLSTDTQYF. The DNA of the CDR3 is TGTGCCAGCGGGGTTAGAGGACTGAGCACAGATACGCAGTATTTT.

The chain is built from TRBV7-2 and TRBJ1-5; D gene uncertain. Germline V gene data show CDR1 as SGHTA and CDR2 as FQGNSA. CDR3 length: 13 amino acids. Trimming took off 7 bases at V and 3 bases at J, with 10 bases between the two ends. The CDR3 nucleotides read TGTGCCAGCATCTCCCGCTACAATCAGCCCCAGCATTTT. It codes for CASISRYNQPQHF. Combining the CDR3 with reference TRBV7-2 and TRBJ1-5 gives the whole variable domain GAGVSQSPSNKVTEKGKDVELRCDPISGHTALYWYRQSLGQGLEFLIYFQGNSAPDKSGLPSDRFSAERTGGSVSTLTIQRTQQEDSAVYLCASISRYNQPQHFGDGTRLSIL.

Worth noting for this clonotype: A much bigger clone sits one base away, suggesting this may be a read error. Given the absence of the conserved phenylalanine or tryptophan at the CDR3 end, a read error is likely. The chain combines TRBV7-2 with TRBJ1-2; TRBD1 matches at 8 bases. The CDR3 runs 13 residues. The trim removed 5 bases at V and 5 bases at J, leaving 4 bases unmatched. Germline V gene data show CDR1 as SGHTA and CDR2 as FQGNSA. The CDR3 DNA follows: TGTGCCAGCAGCCAGGACAGGGTATATGGCTACACCTCC. Translation: CASSQDRVYGYTS.

This clonotype appeared a few times. The gene calls are TRBV5-1 and TRBJ2-1; 10 nucleotides match TRBD2. The ends lost 6 bases at V and 7 bases at J; junction bases unmatched: 7. There are 14 residues in the CDR3. Per the germline V gene, CDR1 is SGHRS and CDR2 is YFSETQ. The CDR3 nucleotides read TGCGCCAGCAAGAAACCGGGACTAGCGAATGAGCAGTTCTTC. Translating gives CASKKPGLANEQFF.

In its sample, this clonotype was seen once. A much more abundant neighbour one base away suggests this may be a read error. This rearrangement joins TRBV7-9 to TRBJ1-1, with unresolved D. The V gene's germline CDR1 is SEHNR and CDR2 FQNEAQ (reference sequence). The germline V and J ends were trimmed by 5 bases and 10 bases, with 20 bases remaining between them. The CDR3 consists of 14 residues. CDR3 DNA sequence: TGTGCCAGCAGCGGTTGGCGGGAGGACGCTGTAGCTTTCTTT. Amino acid sequence: CASSGWREDAVAFF.

A few counts support this clonotype. The rearrangement joins TRBV5-1 to TRBJ2-1; no reliable D call. The CDR3 runs 13 residues. Trimming took off 0 bases at V and 7 bases at J, with 8 bases between the two ends. Germline loops: CDR1 SGHRS, CDR2 YFSETQ. CDR3 residues: CASSLEQRNEQFF. In nucleotides, the CDR3 is TGCGCCAGCAGCTTGGAGCAGAGGAATGAGCAGTTCTTC.